These T cell receptor beta chains were read from a single sample in a study of vaccination effects on CD4 cells after COVID-19. What these receptors recognize is not known. Sequencing used immunoSEQ multiplex PCR; TCRdb keeps in-frame clones, though not all of them. The table includes 50,000 to 65,000 clones, roughly 79% detected once. This sample comprised CD4+ T cells from PBMCs cultured with HCoV-229E spike peptides, obtained before COVID-19 vaccination. These receptors were taken from a human donor who received a COVID-19 vaccine. The CDR3 runs from the conserved cysteine through the conserved F or W. Each record gives: J gene, clone size, D gene, CDR3 length, V gene, CDR3 protein, CDR3 DNA. A D gene is named only where the DNA matches it firmly. Size is omitted from some rows. Given values are once, few, many or a class for expanded clones.

>TRBJ1-2|NA|TRBD1|13|TRBV28
CASSSTGLTGYTF
TGTGCCAGCAGTTCGACAGGGTTGACTGGCTACACCTTC
>TRBJ2-1|once|TRBD1|15|TRBV5-1
CASSLAGQGYNEQFF
TGCGCCAGCAGCTTGGCGGGACAGGGTTACAATGAGCAGTTCTTC
>TRBJ2-2|NA|TRBD2|18|TRBV6-2/TRBV6-3
CASSYSGLAGGPTGELFF
TGTGCCAGCAGTTACTCTGGTCTAGCGGGGGGACCCACCGGGGAGCTGTTTTTT
>TRBJ1-2|NA|NA|13|TRBV19
CASSMVRSYGYTF
TGTGCCAGTAGTATGGTAAGATCATATGGCTACACCTTC
>TRBJ2-1|once|TRBD2|15|TRBV10-1
CASSGELAGNNEQFF
TGCGCCAGCAGTGGGGAGCTAGCGGGTAACAATGAGCAGTTCTTC
>TRBJ1-1|NA|TRBD1|19|TRBV7-3
CASSPLIRDRGSGNTEAFF
TGTGCCAGCAGCCCCCTTATACGGGACAGGGGTTCGGGAAACACTGAAGCTTTCTTT
>TRBJ1-5|NA|NA|13|TRBV30
CAWSVDSNQPQHF
TGTGCCTGGAGCGTCGATAGCAATCAGCCCCAGCATTTT
>TRBJ1-1|NA|NA|13|TRBV6-5
CASSWGLNTEAFF
TGTGCCAGCAGTTGGGGTTTGAACACTGAAGCTTTCTTT
>TRBJ2-1|NA|TRBD2|16|TRBV19
CASSIISGEIYNEQFF
TGTGCCAGTAGTATTATTAGCGGGGAAATCTACAATGAGCAGTTCTTC
>TRBJ1-2|NA|NA|12|TRBV5-6
CASSLSGGGYTF
TGTGCCAGCAGCTTGTCCGGGGGTGGCTACACCTTC
>TRBJ1-4|NA|NA|14|TRBV7-2
CASSPAFGNEKLFF
TGTGCCAGCAGCCCTGCTTTTGGTAATGAAAAACTGTTTTTT
>TRBJ1-5|NA|NA|16|TRBV18
CASSPLSGVNNQPQHF
TGTGCCAGCTCACCACTCTCAGGGGTCAACAATCAGCCCCAGCATTTT
>TRBJ1-1|few|NA|13|TRBV4-1
CAIRDAMNTEAFF
TGCGCCATCAGGGACGCCATGAACACTGAAGCTTTCTTT
>TRBJ1-5|NA|NA|14|TRBV6-6
CASSYSDGGQPQHF
TGTGCCAGCAGTTACTCGGATGGGGGTCAGCCCCAGCATTTT
>TRBJ2-5|NA|NA|15|TRBV9
CASTYSGGPQETQYF
TGTGCCAGCACCTATAGTGGGGGGCCTCAAGAGACCCAGTACTTC
>TRBJ1-1|few|NA|15|TRBV5-1
CASSPMGGSNTEAFF
TGCGCCAGCAGCCCGATGGGAGGAAGTAACACTGAAGCTTTCTTT
>TRBJ2-2|NA|TRBD2|15|TRBV7-2
CASSPRTSIPGELFF
TGTGCCAGCAGCCCACGGACTAGCATCCCCGGGGAGCTGTTTTTT
>TRBJ2-3|large|NA|15|TRBV27
CASSLAATNGDTQYF
TGTGCCAGCAGTTTGGCAGCAACTAACGGAGATACGCAGTATTTT
>TRBJ1-3|NA|NA|14|TRBV9
CASSVGYSGNTIYF
TGTGCCAGCAGCGTAGGTTACTCTGGAAACACCATATATTTT
>TRBJ2-5|NA|NA|14|TRBV3-1/TRBV3-2
CASSQGARWETQYF
TGTGCCAGCAGCCAAGGAGCCCGGTGGGAGACCCAGTACTTC
>TRBJ2-1|NA|NA|13|TRBV11-3
CASSATSYNEQFF
TGTGCCAGCAGCGCCACGTCCTACAATGAGCAGTTCTTC
>TRBJ2-5|NA|NA|14|TRBV5-1
CASSMGLTGETQYF
TGCGCCAGCAGCATGGGACTCACCGGAGAGACCCAGTACTTC
>TRBJ2-2|NA|TRBD2|18|TRBV5-4
CASSSPTSGGLNTGELFF
TGTGCCAGCAGCTCCCCGACTAGCGGGGGGCTAAACACCGGGGAGCTGTTTTTT
>TRBJ1-6|NA|NA|16|TRBV30
CAWRVGEYSYNSPLHF
TGTGCCTGGAGAGTGGGGGAATACTCCTATAATTCACCCCTCCACTTT
>TRBJ1-4|once|NA|14|TRBV5-1
CASSLYPTNEKLFF
TGCGCCAGCAGCTTGTATCCGACTAATGAAAAACTGTTTTTT
>TRBJ1-6|few|NA|19|TRBV3-1/TRBV3-2
CASSQDVLRMGGGGPPLHF
TGTGCCAGCAGCCAAGATGTACTTAGGATGGGAGGAGGAGGACCACCCCTCCACTTT
>TRBJ1-2|NA|NA|13|TRBV12-5
CASGATGLYGYTF
TGTGCTAGTGGTGCCACGGGGTTATATGGCTACACCTTC
>TRBJ1-1|NA|NA|13|TRBV12-3/TRBV12-4
CASSRWENTEAFF
TGTGCCAGCAGCAGATGGGAGAACACTGAAGCTTTCTTT
>TRBJ2-4|NA|NA|14|TRBV18
CASSPGQGYGIQYF
TGTGCCAGCTCACCGGGGCAGGGGTATGGCATTCAGTACTTC
>TRBJ1-5|few|NA|13|TRBV27
CASSAVGAQPQHF
TGTGCCAGCAGCGCCGTTGGGGCCCAGCCCCAGCATTTT
>TRBJ1-1|once|NA|13|TRBV14
CASSPRPEGEAFF
TGTGCCAGCAGCCCCCGACCCGAGGGGGAAGCTTTCTTT
>TRBJ2-3|NA|NA|12|TRBV24-1
CATSDSIDTQYF
TGTGCCACCAGTGATTCAATAGATACGCAGTATTTT
>TRBJ2-2|once|NA|15|TRBV9
CASSVDPTNTGELFF
TGTGCCAGCAGCGTAGACCCTACGAACACCGGGGAGCTGTTTTTT
>TRBJ2-3|NA|TRBD2|17|TRBV7-2
CASSPRTSGGATDTQYF
TGTGCCAGCAGCCCCAGGACTAGCGGGGGGGCCACAGATACGCAGTATTTT
>TRBJ1-1|NA|NA|14|TRBV4-3
CASSQVIRGTEAFF
TGCGCCAGCAGCCAAGTCATCAGGGGCACTGAAGCTTTCTTT
>TRBJ2-3|NA|NA|19|TRBV18
CASSPLGGRHNLGTDTQYF
TGTGCCAGCTCCCCTCTGGGGGGCCGACATAACCTGGGCACAGATACGCAGTATTTT
>TRBJ2-1|NA|NA|14|TRBV6-5
CASSSWDGDRGQFF
TGTGCCAGCAGTAGCTGGGACGGCGACCGGGGGCAGTTCTTC
>TRBJ2-5|NA|TRBD2|16|TRBV5-1
CASSLELQAGGETQYF
TGCGCCAGCAGCTTGGAACTTCAGGCGGGAGGCGAGACCCAGTACTTC
>TRBJ2-2|NA|NA|15|TRBV2
CASSPDRGGPGELFF
TGTGCCAGCAGCCCTGACAGGGGAGGGCCCGGGGAGCTGTTTTTT
>TRBJ2-1|NA|NA|15|TRBV28
CASSSPGEGGNEQFF
TGTGCCAGCAGTTCCCCCGGCGAAGGGGGCAATGAGCAGTTCTTC
>TRBJ2-3|NA|TRBD2|14|TRBV9
CASSGSGGYDTQYF
TGTGCCAGCAGCGGGAGCGGGGGATATGATACGCAGTATTTT
>TRBJ1-2|few|TRBD1|11|TRBV29-1
CSVLTGSGYTF
TGCAGCGTTTTGACAGGGTCCGGCTACACCTTC
>TRBJ2-1|NA|NA|14|TRBV5-1
CASSGGEYYNEQFF
TGCGCCAGCAGCGGCGGGGAATATTACAATGAGCAGTTCTTC
>TRBJ2-1|NA|TRBD1|16|TRBV27
CASSPHGGTGYNEQFF
TGTGCCAGCAGTCCCCACGGTGGGACAGGTTACAATGAGCAGTTCTTC
>TRBJ1-4|NA|NA|19|TRBV4-1
CASSQDRQGLLATNEKLFF
TGCGCCAGCAGCCAAGATCGGCAGGGGCTCCTTGCAACTAATGAAAAACTGTTTTTT
>TRBJ1-1|NA|TRBD1|14|TRBV24-1
CATSERTGSTEAFF
TGTGCCACCAGTGAACGGACAGGGAGCACTGAAGCTTTCTTT